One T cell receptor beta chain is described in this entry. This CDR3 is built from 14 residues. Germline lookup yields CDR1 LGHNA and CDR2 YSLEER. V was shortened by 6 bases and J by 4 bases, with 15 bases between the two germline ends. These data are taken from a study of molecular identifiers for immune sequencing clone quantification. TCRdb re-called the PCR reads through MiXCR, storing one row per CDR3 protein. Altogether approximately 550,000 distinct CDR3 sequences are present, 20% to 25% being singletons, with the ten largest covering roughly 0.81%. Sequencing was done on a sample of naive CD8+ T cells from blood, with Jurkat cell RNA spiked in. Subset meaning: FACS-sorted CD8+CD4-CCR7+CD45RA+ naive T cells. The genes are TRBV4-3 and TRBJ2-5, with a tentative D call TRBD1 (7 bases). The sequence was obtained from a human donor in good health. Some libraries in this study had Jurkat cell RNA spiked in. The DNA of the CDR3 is TGCGCCAGCAGTCTTACCAGGGGGGCAGAGACCCAGTACTTC. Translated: CASSLTRGAETQYF.